The 26 T cell receptor beta chains given below trace back to one sample, sequenced in a study of T cell responses to AZD1222 COVID-19 vaccine. Assay used: immunoSEQ multiplex PCR; TCRdb lists only in-frame clones, some missing. The sample has 150,000 to 200,000 clones, more than 80% seen once. This sample comprised peripheral blood, obtained 28 days after the second dose of the MenACWY control vaccine. These receptors came from an adult who received the MenACWY meningococcal vaccine as a control.

The J gene is TRBJ2-7, the V gene TRBV7-3; D might be TRBD2 (5 bases). CDR1 is SGHTA and CDR2 is FQGTGA in the germline V gene. The CDR3 sequence is 15 residues long. V shed 1 base and J shed 1 base, with 11 bases lying between them. In DNA, the CDR3 is TGTGCCAGCAGCTTAAGCGGGTCCCCGTCCTACGAGCAGTACTTC. This sequence encodes CASSLSGSPSYEQYF. Full variable domain (rest looked up from reference TRBV7-3 and TRBJ2-7): GAGVSQTPSNKVTEKGKYVELRCDPISGHTALYWYRQSLGQGPEFLIYFQGTGAADDSGLPNDRFFAVRPEGSVSTLKIQRTERGDSAVYLCASSLSGSPSYEQYFGPGTRLTVT.

The chain has TRBV20-1 and TRBJ1-1; D unclear. The V gene's germline CDR1 is DFQATT and CDR2 SNEGSKA (reference sequence). The CDR3 runs to 13 residues. V was pared by 3 bases and J by 2 bases, with 10 bases between. CDR3 in amino acids: CSASQAGNTEAFF. CDR3 in DNA: TGCAGTGCTAGTCAGGCAGGAAACACTGAAGCTTTCTTT.

The gene calls are TRBV19 and TRBJ1-6; D is possibly TRBD1 (5 bases). The CDR3 loop spans 14 amino acids. Germline V gene sequence: CDR1 LNHDA, CDR2 SQIVND (reference sequence). With 5 bases removed from V and 9 bases from J, the gap between germline ends came to 14 bases. CDR3 sequence (DNA): TGTGCCAGTAGTTTCACGCGAGGGGCTTCACCCCTCCACTTT. Translation: CASSFTRGASPLHF.

The chain joins TRBV5-1 to TRBJ1-2; D gene ambiguous. The CDR3 consists of 10 residues. Trimming took 3 bases from V and 8 from J, leaving 5 bases between them. Looked up from germline, CDR1 is SGHRS and CDR2 is YFSETQ. The CDR3 is CASSSVGYTF. The DNA for the CDR3 is TGCGCCAGCAGCTCGGTGGGCTACACCTTC.

V usage is TRBV7-9 and J usage is TRBJ1-1; D is undetermined. Germline lookup yields CDR1 SEHNR and CDR2 FQNEAQ (reference sequence). CDR3 size: 15 residues. V was trimmed by 5 bases and J by 1 base, leaving 14 bases between them. DNA for the CDR3: TGTGCCAGCAGCGTCACAAGGACGGAGAACACTGAAGCTTTCTTT. It translates to CASSVTRTENTEAFF.

The chain carries TRBV3-1 (or the pseudogene TRBV3-2) and TRBJ2-7; the match to TRBD2 covers 11 bases. This CDR3 spans 13 amino acids. J gave up 1 base and V 9 bases, and 2 bases lay outside the gene matches. CDR1 is LGHDT, CDR2 YNNKEL, per germline (reference sequence). CDR3 DNA sequence: TGTGCCAGTCGACTAGCGGGGTCCTACGAGCAGTACTTC. Encoded protein: CASRLAGSYEQYF.

This clone was detected only once. The chain has TRBV9 and TRBJ2-1; 7 nucleotides align to TRBD2. The CDR3 consists of 15 residues. With 2 bases clipped from V and 4 bases from J, the junction kept 6 bases outside the gene matches. The germline gives CDR1 SGDLS, CDR2 YYNGEE. The CDR3 sequence is CASSVSSGVYNEQFF. CDR3 coding DNA: TGTGCCAGCAGCGTTTCTAGCGGAGTGTACAATGAGCAGTTCTTC.

In DNA, the CDR3 is TGTGCCAGCAGCCAGCAACTAGCGGGGGGAAGGGGTGTTCAGTACTTC. It translates to CASSQQLAGGRGVQYF. The chain carries TRBV4-2 and TRBJ2-4; 12 bases line up with TRBD2. Germline lookup yields CDR1 LGHNA and CDR2 YNFKEQ. V lost 3 bases and J lost 11; bases outside the gene matches: 11. The CDR3 has 16 residues.

The V and J genes are TRBV9 and TRBJ2-2, with D possibly called TRBD1 or TRBD2 (6 bases each). Germline V CDR1 and CDR2: SGDLS, YYNGEE. This CDR3 spans 19 amino acids. Trimming took 3 bases from V and 0 from J, leaving 21 bases between them. CDR3 sequence reads: CASSGTLGRWGPNTGELFF. In nucleotides, the CDR3 is TGTGCCAGCAGCGGCACCTTAGGGAGGTGGGGGCCGAACACCGGGGAGCTGTTTTTT.

The chain links TRBV2 to TRBJ2-1, with 8 bases fitting TRBD2. Losses at the gene ends were 8 bases for V and 7 bases for J; bases not matched to a gene: 13. Germline CDR1 SNHLY, CDR2 FYNNEI. CDR3 size: 15 residues. CDR3 bases: TGTGCCAGCGCCCAATATCGGGAGGGGGATAATGAGCAGTTCTTC. Protein product: CASAQYREGDNEQFF.

Turning to this clone: At one boundary the junction diverges from the germline segment, which might be a read error. This chain uses TRBV7-9 with TRBJ2-2; 7 nucleotides line up with TRBD2. Germline V CDR1 and CDR2: SEHNR, FQNEAQ (reference sequence). This CDR3 is built from 15 residues. CDR3 coding DNA: TGTGCCAGCAGCCTAGCGGAAGCGAACACCGGGGAGCTGTTTTTT. This translates into CASSLAEANTGELFF.

The V gene is TRBV29-1, the J gene TRBJ1-1, with TRBD1 identical over 9 bases. The CDR3 is 15 amino acids. Trimming cost V 3 bases and J 0 bases; bases outside gene matches: 5. In germline, CDR1 is SQVTM, CDR2 ANQGSEA. CDR3 nucleotides: TGCAGCGTTGACGGACAGGGGTTACTGAACACTGAAGCTTTCTTT. Amino acids: CSVDGQGLLNTEAFF.

The gene calls are TRBV25-1 and TRBJ2-7; 11 bases are shared with TRBD1. V shed 2 bases, J shed 2 bases, and the junction held 2 bases outside the gene matches. Germline CDR1 and CDR2: MGHDK and SYGVNS. This CDR3 is built from 15 residues. The CDR3 nucleotides are TGTGCCAGCAGTGAAGTGGGACAGGGGGCCTACGAGCAGTACTTC. This codes for CASSEVGQGAYEQYF.

The V and J genes are TRBV4-1 and TRBJ1-1, with 8 positions matching TRBD1. The V gene's germline CDR1 is MGHRA and CDR2 YSYEKL. Trimming cost V 0 bases and J 4 bases; bases outside gene matches: 7. This CDR3 has 16 residues. The CDR3 sequence: CASSQDGTGGFTEAFF. CDR3 nucleotides: TGCGCCAGCAGCCAAGATGGAACAGGGGGGTTCACTGAAGCTTTCTTT.

The chain combines TRBV6-5 with TRBJ2-3; 12 positions agree with TRBD2. The CDR3 is 16 amino acids. Looked up from germline, CDR1 is MNHEY and CDR2 is SVGAGI. J gave up 6 bases and V 3 bases, and 7 bases lay outside the gene matches. The CDR3 DNA is TGTGCCAGCAGTTATAGTGGACTAGCGGGATGGGATACGCAGTATTTT. This gives the protein CASSYSGLAGWDTQYF.

The rearrangement links TRBV18 to TRBJ2-3, with TRBD2 matching over 8 bases. The CDR3 sequence is 18 residues long. CDR1 is KGHSH, CDR2 LQKENI, per germline. Trimming at V came to 0 bases and at J to 3 bases, leaving 11 bases not matched to a gene. CDR3 DNA: TGTGCCAGCTCACCACCTAGCGGGAATAGGTTGTGGACAGATACGCAGTATTTT. This gives the protein CASSPPSGNRLWTDTQYF.

The genes are TRBV9 and TRBJ1-1, with TRBD1 identical over 9 bases. Germline loops: CDR1 SGDLS, CDR2 YYNGEE. V trimming: 4 bases; J trimming: 5 bases; junction bases outside the gene matches: 3. CDR3 length equals 13 residues. CDR3 loop: CASSKGQGTEAFF. The CDR3 coding sequence is TGTGCCAGCAGCAAGGGACAGGGAACTGAAGCTTTCTTT.

The V and J genes are TRBV14 and TRBJ1-1; 9 positions agree with TRBD1. CDR1 and CDR2 from the germline V gene are SGHDN and FVKESK. V lost 3 bases to trimming and J lost 0 bases; unmatched junction nucleotides: 2. CDR3 length: 15 residues. The DNA for the CDR3 is TGTGCCAGCAGCCAGACAGGGGGGATGAACACTGAAGCTTTCTTT. This encodes CASSQTGGMNTEAFF. Supplemented by reference TRBV14 and TRBJ1-1, the full variable domain reads EAGVTQFPSHSVIEKGQTVTLRCDPISGHDNLYWYRRVMGKEIKFLLHFVKESKQDESGMPNNRFLAERTGGTYSTLKVQPAELEDSGVYFCASSQTGGMNTEAFFGQGTRLTVV.

This sequence joins TRBV11-3 and TRBJ2-1; D may match TRBD1 or TRBD2 (5 bases each). Deletions cut 0 bases from V and 1 base from J, with 16 bases between. CDR1 is SGHNT and CDR2 is YENEEA in the germline V gene. This CDR3 comprises 18 residues. The CDR3 DNA reads as TGTGCCAGCAGCTTAGAGGGCTGGGGGAGAAGATCCTACAATGAGCAGTTCTTC. Its translation is CASSLEGWGRRSYNEQFF.

The V and J genes are TRBV30 and TRBJ1-2; tentative D call: TRBD1 (6 bases). The length of the CDR3 is 15 residues. V dropped 1 base and J dropped 9 bases, with 21 bases sitting between them. Germline V CDR1 and CDR2: GTSNPN, SVGIG (reference sequence). The CDR3 region has the DNA TGTGCCTGGAGTGGGGACTCAGGACAGCAGGCGAGCTACACCTTC. As protein: CAWSGDSGQQASYTF.

The chain combines TRBV27 with TRBJ2-7; 7 bases agree with TRBD2. The CDR3 runs 15 residues. The ends lost 10 bases at V and 3 bases at J; junction bases unmatched: 15. CDR1 and CDR2 (germline): MNHEY, SMNVEV (reference sequence). The chain's CDR3 is CATQKLRETGYEQYF. Written as DNA, the CDR3 is TGTGCCACCCAAAAATTGCGGGAGACGGGCTACGAGCAGTACTTC.

The chain couples TRBV5-1 to TRBJ1-3; D gene uncertain. CDR1 SGHRS and CDR2 YFSETQ come from the germline V gene. With 4 bases removed from V and 3 bases from J, the gap between germline ends came to 17 bases. This CDR3 contains 16 residues. CDR3 DNA: TGCGCCAGCAGCCCAGGACCTACGGACGGTGGAAACACCATATATTTT. This codes for CASSPGPTDGGNTIYF.

This chain uses TRBV16 with TRBJ1-2; D is unclear. Per germline, CDR1 KGHSY and CDR2 FQNENV. V lost 1 base to trimming and J lost 0 bases, with 3 bases between them. The CDR3 contains 13 residues. The CDR3 DNA reads TGTGCCAGCAGCCAATGGGCTAACTATGGCTACACCTTC. It translates to CASSQWANYGYTF.

V and J are TRBV19 and TRBJ1-4; the match to TRBD1 covers 7 bases. Germline values: CDR1 LNHDA, CDR2 SQIVND (reference sequence). J was trimmed by 0 bases and V by 3 bases; bases with no gene match: 13. The CDR3 has 19 amino acids. The CDR3 spells CASSIFRDSPFATNEKLFF. The CDR3, as DNA: TGTGCCAGTAGTATTTTTCGGGACAGCCCATTTGCAACTAATGAAAAACTGTTTTTT.

The V call is TRBV27, the J call TRBJ2-2; 7 nucleotides match TRBD2. After removal of 1 base from V and 1 base from J, the junction contained 3 bases not matched to a gene. Looked up from germline, CDR1 is MNHEY and CDR2 is SMNVEV (reference sequence). The CDR3 consists of 16 residues. The CDR3 protein is CASSLYGRRNTGELFF. DNA for the CDR3: TGTGCCAGCAGTTTATACGGGAGGAGGAACACCGGGGAGCTGTTTTTT.

The chain links TRBV27 to TRBJ2-7; maybe TRBD1 (6 bases). This CDR3 comprises 13 residues. CDR1 is MNHEY and CDR2 is SMNVEV in the germline V gene (reference sequence). Deletions cut 3 bases from V and 2 bases from J, with 8 bases between. This CDR3 is CASSLDRAYEQYF. Here the CDR3 DNA reads TGTGCCAGCAGTTTGGACAGAGCCTACGAGCAGTACTTC.